What follows describes a single TCR beta chain. The sample belongs to a study of T cell changes during pregnancy in multiple sclerosis. Here immunoSEQ multiplex PCR was the method, and the copy in TCRdb shows in-frame clones only, minus some. The sample lists approximately 42,000 clones; roughly 84% were seen once. CDR1 is SGHRS and CDR2 is YFSETQ in the germline V gene. The CDR3 loop spans 15 amino acids. Trimming cost V 4 bases and J 6 bases; bases outside gene matches: 12. Sequencing used CD4+ T cells from peripheral blood mononuclear cells, obtained before pregnancy. This chain links TRBV5-1 with TRBJ1-1; 7 bases agree with TRBD1. This clonotype was sampled from a female donor with multiple sclerosis, enrolled in a pregnancy study. The CDR3 is CASSPEGAPGAEAFF. For the CDR3, the DNA is TGCGCCAGCAGCCCGGAGGGGGCCCCCGGTGCTGAAGCTTTCTTT.